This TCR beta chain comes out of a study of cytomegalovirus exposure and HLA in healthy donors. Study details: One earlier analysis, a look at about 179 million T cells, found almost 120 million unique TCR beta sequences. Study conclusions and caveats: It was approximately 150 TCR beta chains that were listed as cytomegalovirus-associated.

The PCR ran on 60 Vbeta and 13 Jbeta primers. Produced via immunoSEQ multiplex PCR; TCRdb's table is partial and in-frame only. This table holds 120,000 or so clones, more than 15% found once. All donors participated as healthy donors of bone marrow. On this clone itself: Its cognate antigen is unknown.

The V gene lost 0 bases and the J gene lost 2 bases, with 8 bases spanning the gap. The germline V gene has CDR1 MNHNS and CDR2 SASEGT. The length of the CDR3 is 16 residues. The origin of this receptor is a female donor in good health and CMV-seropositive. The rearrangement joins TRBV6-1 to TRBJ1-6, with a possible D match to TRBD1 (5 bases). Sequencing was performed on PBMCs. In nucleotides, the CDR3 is TGTGCCAGCAGTGAAGCGCACAGGCCCTATAATTCACCCCTCCACTTT. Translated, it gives CASSEAHRPYNSPLHF.